A single sample is the source of the 9 T cell receptor beta chains below, sequenced in a study of PD-1 blockade in classical Hodgkin lymphoma. Libraries were prepared by immunoSEQ multiplex PCR; TCRdb keeps only in-frame clonotypes and omits some of them. The data hold roughly 140,000 clones, with 78% observed a single time. Every patient had relapsed following autologous stem cell transplantation, and cohorts differed in brentuximab vedotin exposure. The source was peripheral blood mononuclear cells (PBMCs), collected before the second cycle of nivolumab. The receptors originated from a human donor with classical Hodgkin lymphoma.

The gene calls are TRBV10-3 and TRBJ2-1; 7 positions agree with TRBD1. This CDR3 has 15 residues. Germline lookup yields CDR1 ENHRY and CDR2 SYGVKD. Unmatched junction bases numbered 4, after V lost 1 base and J lost 4 bases. CDR3 nucleotide sequence: TGTGCCATCAGTGAGTTTAGGGGGCTGTACAATGAGCAGTTCTTC. Protein product: CAISEFRGLYNEQFF.

This clone was observed a few times. DNA for the CDR3: TGTGCCACTAGTGAGGGTTCTGGCCAGGAGACCCAGTACTTC. It yields the protein CATSEGSGQETQYF. The chain has TRBV2 and TRBJ2-5; a weak D match, TRBD2 (5 bases). Trimming removed 10 bases at V and 5 bases at J, with 20 bases between. CDR3 size: 14 residues. Germline V gives CDR1 SNHLY, CDR2 FYNNEI.

The chain recombines TRBV5-6 with TRBJ1-2, with TRBD1 identical over 10 bases. Trimming at V came to 0 bases and at J to 2 bases, leaving 4 bases not matched to a gene. The CDR3 length is 16 residues. Germline V lookup: CDR1 SGHDT, CDR2 YYEEEE. The CDR3 DNA reads TGTGCCAGCAGCTTGGGCCTGGGACAGGGGAACTATGGCTACACCTTC. It specifies CASSLGLGQGNYGYTF.

The V call is TRBV25-1, the J call TRBJ2-1, with a weak D call TRBD1 (6 bases). With 4 bases removed from V and 6 bases from J, the gap between germline ends came to 7 bases. This CDR3 spans 12 amino acids. The germline V gene has CDR1 MGHDK and CDR2 SYGVNS. CDR3 sequence (DNA): TGTGCCAGCAGTGGACAGGTCAATGAGCAGTTCTTC. Translation: CASSGQVNEQFF.

The rearrangement joins TRBV5-5 to TRBJ2-7, with D maybe TRBD1 (5 bases). This CDR3 has 12 residues. In germline, CDR1 is SGHKS, CDR2 YYEKEE (reference sequence). Trimming cost V 0 bases and J 5 bases, with 6 bases left between them. CDR3 sequence (DNA): TGTGCCAGCAGCTTGGGGGGCCACGAGCAGTACTTC. This gives the protein CASSLGGHEQYF. Full variable domain (rest looked up from reference TRBV5-5 and TRBJ2-7): DAGVTQSPTHLIKTRGQQVTLRCSPISGHKSVSWYQQVLGQGPQFIFQYYEKEERGRGNFPDRFSARQFPNYSSELNVNALLLGDSALYLCASSLGGHEQYFGPGTRLTVT.

The rearrangement links TRBV29-1 to TRBJ2-1; possibly TRBD2 for D (6 bases). The CDR3 contains 15 residues. Germline V lookup: CDR1 SQVTM, CDR2 ANQGSEA. With 3 bases removed from V and 8 bases from J, the gap between germline ends came to 20 bases. The CDR3 reads CSVDSRAGTGDEQFF. CDR3 coding DNA: TGCAGCGTTGACTCTCGCGCGGGAACTGGCGATGAGCAGTTCTTC.

The chain has TRBV7-2 and TRBJ2-6; 7 positions match TRBD1. CDR3 size: 17 residues. Per germline, CDR1 SGHTA and CDR2 FQGNSA. The V gene end was trimmed by 4 bases and the J gene end by 2 bases; junction bases not matched to a gene: 8. CDR3: CASSSYRGDAGANVLTF. CDR3 DNA: TGTGCCAGCAGCTCGTACAGGGGAGACGCTGGGGCCAACGTCCTGACTTTC.

This chain joins TRBV7-7 and TRBJ2-2; TRBD2 matches 9 bases. This CDR3 region has 15 residues. The V gene end was trimmed by 6 bases and the J gene end by 4 bases; junction bases not matched to a gene: 6. CDR1 is SSHAT, CDR2 FNYEAQ, per germline (reference sequence). This CDR3 is CASRKLAGSTGELFF. CDR3 DNA: TGTGCCAGCAGGAAACTAGCGGGTAGCACCGGGGAGCTGTTTTTT.

This CDR3 is CASSLDGAHRGQYF. The CDR3 nucleotides read TGTGCCAGCAGCTTAGACGGGGCCCACCGGGGGCAGTACTTC. The V gene is TRBV7-8, the J gene TRBJ2-7, with D perhaps given as TRBD1 or TRBD2 (5 bases each). The CDR3 spans 14 residues. Trimming stripped 1 base from V and 9 bases from J, with 16 bases between. Germline loops: CDR1 SGHVS, CDR2 FQNEAQ. The full variable domain, in which reference TRBV7-8 and TRBJ2-7 provide the parts outside the CDR3, is GAGVSQSPRYKVAKRGQDVALRCDPISGHVSLFWYQQALGQGPEFLTYFQNEAQLDKSGLPSDRFFAERPEGSVSTLKIQRTQQEDSAVYLCASSLDGAHRGQYFGPGTRLTVT.